This T cell receptor (beta chain) emerged from a study of T-cell reconstitution after alpha-beta-depleted transplantation in children. This clonotype was seen many times. The antigen is unknown. Library preparation (for TCRbeta) was performed with unique molecular identifiers. Via MiXCR, TCRdb re-called the PCR reads, giving one row per CDR3 protein. This sample has roughly 500,000 distinct CDR3 sequences, with roughly 10% found just once. General observations from the study: Newly made T cells mostly supplied T-cell counts and diversity one year after transplant. Elevated TCRbeta diversity at day 60 was traced, in some patients, to surviving recipient T cells and thymic progenitors. Alpha-beta T cells present about two months after transplant were reported to originate from several hundred expanded graft clones.

The CDR3 length is 17 residues. Per germline, CDR1 MGHRA and CDR2 YSYEKL. With 0 bases clipped from V and 5 bases from J, the junction kept 7 bases outside the gene matches. Specimen: PBMCs, collected before TCRalphabeta/CD19-depleted stem cell transplant. The source is a child aged 2 to 15 with inherited bone marrow failure, due to receive a stem cell transplant. The chain recombines TRBV4-1 with TRBJ2-7, with TRBD2 matching over 13 bases. The CDR3 DNA follows: TGCGCCAGCAGCCAAGATTACGCCGGACTAGCGGGAGACGAGCAGTACTTC. Translated, it gives CASSQDYAGLAGDEQYF.